Below, 25 T cell receptor beta chains from the same sample are listed, as sequenced in a study of cytomegalovirus exposure and HLA in healthy donors. Amplification used 60 Vbeta primers and 13 Jbeta primers. TCRdb's table, derived via immunoSEQ multiplex PCR, lists solely in-frame clones and lacks some. The sample holds more than 45,000 clones. Sequencing used PBMCs. The source of these receptors is a woman in her thirties or forties in good health and CMV-seronegative.

The V gene is TRBV10-3, the J gene TRBJ2-5; 7 bases are a match to TRBD1. Germline CDR1 ENHRY, CDR2 SYGVKD. J gave up 5 bases and V 8 bases, and 5 bases lay outside the gene matches. This CDR3 has 12 residues. CDR3 coding DNA: TGTGCCATCGGACAGGCTGAGGAGACCCAGTACTTC. Protein: CAIGQAEETQYF.

This sequence joins TRBV7-9 and TRBJ2-2; 8 bases are a match to TRBD1. Germline loops: CDR1 SEHNR, CDR2 FQNEAQ (reference sequence). With V trimmed by 0 bases and J by 6 bases, 6 bases remained unmatched. This CDR3 is 16 amino acids long. The CDR3 coding sequence is TGTGCCAGCAGCTTAGCCGGACAGGGCGTAGCCGGGGAGCTGTTTTTT. Translating gives CASSLAGQGVAGELFF.

The chain combines TRBV4-2 with TRBJ2-5, with 8 nucleotides matching TRBD1. Germline V gene lookup returns CDR1 LGHNA and CDR2 YNFKEQ. The CDR3 is made up of 18 amino acids. With V trimmed by 0 bases and J by 4 bases, 13 bases remained unmatched. CDR3 sequence reads: CASSQDPIGAGGVETQYF. In nucleotides, the CDR3 is TGTGCCAGCAGCCAAGATCCAATTGGGGCAGGGGGCGTAGAGACCCAGTACTTC.

The rearrangement uses TRBV18 and TRBJ2-7, with TRBD2 as a possible D gene (5 bases). CDR1 and CDR2 from the germline V gene are KGHSH and LQKENI. This CDR3 is 14 amino acids long. V lost 6 bases and J lost 1, with 13 bases in between. The CDR3 DNA reads as TGTGCCAGCTCGCCCGGGAATACTTCCTACGAGCAGTACTTC. Translated: CASSPGNTSYEQYF. Drawing the rest from reference TRBV18 and TRBJ2-7, the complete variable domain is NAGVMQNPRHLVRRRGQEARLRCSPMKGHSHVYWYRQLPEEGLKFMVYLQKENIIDESGMPKERFSAEFPKEGPSILRIQQVVRGDSAAYFCASSPGNTSYEQYFGPGTRLTVT.

The J gene is TRBJ2-6, the V gene TRBV9; D gene unclear. Germline values: CDR1 SGDLS, CDR2 YYNGEE. This CDR3 has 15 amino acids. The ends were cut back, 0 bases at V and 2 bases at J, with 6 bases in the middle. CDR3 DNA: TGTGCCAGCAGCGTAGGTCGGGCTGGGGCCAACGTCCTGACTTTC. This codes for CASSVGRAGANVLTF.

The chain combines TRBV5-1 with TRBJ2-5; D gene unclear. V was trimmed by 0 bases and J by 4 bases, leaving 10 bases between them. The germline CDR1 and CDR2 sequences are SGHRS and YFSETQ. CDR3 size: 14 residues. The CDR3 nucleotides read TGCGCCAGCAGCTTGGTACAGTCCGGAGAGACCCAGTACTTC. Translating gives CASSLVQSGETQYF.

The V call is TRBV5-1, the J call TRBJ2-1; 8 bases fit TRBD1. This CDR3 is built from 15 residues. Trimming cost V 3 bases and J 7 bases; bases outside gene matches: 9. Germline-derived CDR1 and CDR2 are SGHRS and YFSETQ. Written as DNA, the CDR3 is TGCGCCAGCAGCTCAGGACAGGGAGTAGTGAATGAGCAGTTCTTC. Residues: CASSSGQGVVNEQFF. Full variable domain (rest looked up from reference TRBV5-1 and TRBJ2-1): KAGVTQTPRYLIKTRGQQVTLSCSPISGHRSVSWYQQTPGQGLQFLFEYFSETQRNKGNFPGRFSGRQFSNSRSEMNVSTLELGDSALYLCASSSGQGVVNEQFFGPGTRLTVL.

This clone is identified as medium-sized (0.01 to 0.1%) from frequency. The CDR3 protein is CASSLTGQQPQHF. The CDR3, as DNA: TGTGCCAGCAGCTTAACAGGTCAGCAGCCCCAGCATTTT. This rearrangement joins TRBV7-4 to TRBJ1-5, with D perhaps TRBD1 (5 bases). CDR3 length equals 13 residues. V was pared by 2 bases and J by 7 bases, with 9 bases between. Germline V lookup: CDR1 SGHVT, CDR2 SQSDAQ.

The chain employs TRBV18 and TRBJ1-5; D might be TRBD1 (6 bases). V was clipped by 6 bases and J by 2 bases, with 17 bases between them. The germline CDR1 and CDR2 sequences are KGHSH and LQKENI. CDR3 length: 16 residues. The CDR3 reads CASSPGGARGNQPQHF. The CDR3 nucleotides read TGTGCCAGCTCCCCGGGGGGGGCTAGGGGCAATCAGCCCCAGCATTTT.

About this clone itself: Other nucleotide sequences in the sample specify the same CDR3. The genes are TRBV7-2 and TRBJ2-7, with TRBD2 identical over 11 bases. With 5 bases clipped from V and 4 bases from J, the junction kept 7 bases outside the gene matches. Per the germline V gene, CDR1 is SGHTA and CDR2 is FQGNSA. The CDR3 sequence is 15 residues long. In nucleotides, the CDR3 is TGTGCCAGCAGCCTGGGTAGCGGGGGGGCGTACGAGCAGTACTTC. Translation: CASSLGSGGAYEQYF.

This chain joins TRBV9 and TRBJ2-7; TRBD2 agrees at 7 bases. The ends lost 0 bases at V and 2 bases at J; junction bases unmatched: 8. Germline V gives CDR1 SGDLS, CDR2 YYNGEE. CDR3 length: 16 residues. CDR3 DNA sequence: TGTGCCAGCAGCGTAGGATCTCTAGCGGAAACCTACGAGCAGTACTTC. Amino acid sequence: CASSVGSLAETYEQYF.

The V gene is TRBV5-1, the J gene TRBJ1-1, with 7 nucleotides matching TRBD1. With 3 bases clipped from V and 7 bases from J, the junction kept 3 bases outside the gene matches. Per the germline V gene, CDR1 is SGHRS and CDR2 is YFSETQ. The CDR3 runs 12 residues. The CDR3 reads CASSSGDSEAFF. DNA of the CDR3: TGCGCCAGCAGCTCGGGGGACAGTGAAGCTTTCTTT.

The chain employs TRBV5-1 and TRBJ2-7; 7 bases align to TRBD2. Germline V gene sequence: CDR1 SGHRS, CDR2 YFSETQ. Trimming at V came to 4 bases and at J to 5 bases, leaving 12 bases not matched to a gene. CDR3 length: 15 residues. The CDR3 region is CASSPLRQGGDEQYF. The CDR3 bases are TGCGCCAGCAGCCCCCTTCGGCAGGGAGGGGACGAGCAGTACTTC.

The chain carries TRBV5-1 and TRBJ1-2, with TRBD1 matching 9 bases. This CDR3 has 13 amino acids. Germline V gene lookup returns CDR1 SGHRS and CDR2 YFSETQ. V lost 4 bases, J lost 4 bases, and 2 bases stayed unmatched. CDR3 DNA sequence: TGCGCCAGCAGCCCGACAGGGGGCTATGGCTACACCTTC. Amino acid sequence: CASSPTGGYGYTF. Filled out from reference TRBV5-1 and TRBJ1-2, the complete variable domain reads KAGVTQTPRYLIKTRGQQVTLSCSPISGHRSVSWYQQTPGQGLQFLFEYFSETQRNKGNFPGRFSGRQFSNSRSEMNVSTLELGDSALYLCASSPTGGYGYTFGSGTRLTVV.

V gene TRBV2 combines with J gene TRBJ1-1; 8 bases line up with TRBD1. Germline-derived CDR1 and CDR2 are SNHLY and FYNNEI. The CDR3 totals 15 residues. The junction had 6 bases not matched to a gene; V was cut back by 5 bases and J by 1 base. This chain's CDR3 is CASSLTTGENTEAFF. For the CDR3, the DNA is TGTGCCAGCAGTTTGACGACAGGGGAGAACACTGAAGCTTTCTTT.

This chain links TRBV5-1 with TRBJ1-4, with 10 bases that match TRBD1. The germline V gene encodes CDR1 SGHRS and CDR2 YFSETQ. The V gene end was trimmed by 3 bases and the J gene end by 6 bases; junction bases not matched to a gene: 8. CDR3 length equals 16 residues. The CDR3 DNA follows: TGCGCCAGCAGCTCTAGGCCGGGACAGGGGCATGAAAAACTGTTTTTT. Protein sequence: CASSSRPGQGHEKLFF.

The chain recombines TRBV29-1 with TRBJ2-1; a weak D match, TRBD2 (6 bases). The CDR3 loop spans 14 amino acids. CDR1 is SQVTM and CDR2 is ANQGSEA in the germline V gene. The V and J ends lost 4 bases and 5 bases respectively, with 15 bases between them. The CDR3 sequence: CSVGRAGTDNEQFF. In DNA form, the CDR3 reads TGCAGCGTTGGTCGCGCGGGGACCGACAATGAGCAGTTCTTC.

This sequence joins TRBV5-1 and TRBJ2-5; 7 nucleotides line up with TRBD2. From germline, CDR1 is SGHRS and CDR2 YFSETQ. V dropped 0 bases and J dropped 2; count of bases not matched to a gene: 1. This CDR3 contains 14 residues. The chain's CDR3 is CASSLGEGQETQYF. In nucleotides, the CDR3 is TGCGCCAGCAGCTTGGGGGAGGGACAAGAGACCCAGTACTTC. Together with reference TRBV5-1 and TRBJ2-5, the CDR3 gives the full variable domain: KAGVTQTPRYLIKTRGQQVTLSCSPISGHRSVSWYQQTPGQGLQFLFEYFSETQRNKGNFPGRFSGRQFSNSRSEMNVSTLELGDSALYLCASSLGEGQETQYFGPGTRLLVL.

The rearrangement links TRBV29-1 to TRBJ2-3; D may be TRBD2 (5 bases). Deletions cut 6 bases from V and 9 bases from J, with 13 bases between. CDR1 and CDR2 (germline): SQVTM, ANQGSEA. The CDR3 is 11 residues long. CDR3 in amino acids: CSVEDSGTQYF. CDR3 nucleotides: TGCAGCGTAGAGGACTCCGGGACGCAGTATTTT.

The J gene is TRBJ2-3, the V gene TRBV6-5, with 10 bases that match TRBD2. In germline, CDR1 is MNHEY, CDR2 SVGAGI. The V and J ends lost 7 bases and 3 bases, in that order; junction bases with no gene match: 4. CDR3 length: 14 residues. The CDR3 DNA reads as TGTGCCAGCAAGCAGGGACTAGCGACAGATACGCAGTATTTT. Translation: CASKQGLATDTQYF.

This chain uses TRBV7-9 with TRBJ1-4; 8 nucleotides align to TRBD1. Unmatched junction bases numbered 10, after V lost 3 bases and J lost 10 bases. CDR3 length equals 15 residues. Germline loops: CDR1 SEHNR, CDR2 FQNEAQ (reference sequence). Here the CDR3 DNA reads TGTGCCAGCAGCTTCCCCGACGGGACAGGCGGAAAACTGTTTTTT. Translated: CASSFPDGTGGKLFF.

As DNA, the CDR3 is TGCAGCGTTTCCGGGACAGGGGAAACTGAAGCTTTCTTT. Protein: CSVSGTGETEAFF. The chain is built from TRBV29-1 and TRBJ1-1; TRBD1 matches 10 bases. There are 13 residues in the CDR3. Trimming took 5 bases from V and 5 from J; bases not matched to a gene: 5. Germline CDR1 is SQVTM and CDR2 is ANQGSEA.

V and J are TRBV18 and TRBJ1-1, with no clear D. Germline assignment: CDR1 KGHSH and CDR2 LQKENI. Trimming took 0 bases from V and 1 from J, leaving 9 bases between them. This CDR3 contains 15 residues. As DNA, the CDR3 is TGTGCCAGCTCACCACCGAATGGGCAGAACACTGAAGCTTTCTTT. It is translated as CASSPPNGQNTEAFF.

The gene calls are TRBV29-1 and TRBJ1-2; 8 positions match TRBD1. Trimming removed 7 bases from V and 7 bases from J; junction bases left unmatched: 5. The CDR3 loop spans 11 amino acids. CDR1 is SQVTM and CDR2 is ANQGSEA in the germline V gene. The CDR3 spells CSGQGSGGYTF. CDR3 in DNA: TGCAGCGGACAGGGGAGCGGTGGCTACACCTTC. Complete variable domain (other parts from reference TRBV29-1 and TRBJ1-2): SAVISQKPSRDICQRGTSLTIQCQVDSQVTMMFWYRQQPGQSLTLIATANQGSEATYESGFVIDKFPISRPNLTFSTLTVSNMSPEDSSIYLCSGQGSGGYTFGSGTRLTVV.

This sequence joins TRBV5-4 and TRBJ2-3; 12 positions match TRBD2. Looked up from germline, CDR1 is SGHNT and CDR2 is YYREEE (reference sequence). This CDR3 has 16 amino acids. Trimming cost V 0 bases and J 10 bases; bases outside gene matches: 9. This CDR3 reads CASSLATSGGPRAQYF. CDR3 DNA: TGTGCCAGCAGCTTGGCGACTAGCGGGGGCCCCAGGGCGCAGTATTTT.